The present TCR beta chain was sequenced within a study of siplizumab effects on memory and regulatory T cells. Clones were read by immunoSEQ multiplex PCR, and TCRdb kept only the in-frame ones, dropping some. This sample has more than 90,000 clones; 85% to 95% occur once, and the top ten carry about 1.4%. The study, taken as a whole, reports: Naive T cells appeared more varied than memory cells and looked like key alloresponse contributors.

Concerning this clone: Its target is not known.

The V gene's germline CDR1 is SGHTA and CDR2 FQGTGA. The length of the CDR3 is 16 residues. V lost 1 base and J 1 base, leaving 8 bases between the germline ends. The source material was non-Treg CD4+ T cells sorted from blood. The TCR comes from a human donor in good health. The V gene is TRBV7-3, the J gene TRBJ2-6, with D hard to call. CDR3 coding DNA: TGTGCCAGCAGCTTAATTCAGGTTTCTGGGGCCAACGTCCTGACTTTC. This translates into CASSLIQVSGANVLTF.